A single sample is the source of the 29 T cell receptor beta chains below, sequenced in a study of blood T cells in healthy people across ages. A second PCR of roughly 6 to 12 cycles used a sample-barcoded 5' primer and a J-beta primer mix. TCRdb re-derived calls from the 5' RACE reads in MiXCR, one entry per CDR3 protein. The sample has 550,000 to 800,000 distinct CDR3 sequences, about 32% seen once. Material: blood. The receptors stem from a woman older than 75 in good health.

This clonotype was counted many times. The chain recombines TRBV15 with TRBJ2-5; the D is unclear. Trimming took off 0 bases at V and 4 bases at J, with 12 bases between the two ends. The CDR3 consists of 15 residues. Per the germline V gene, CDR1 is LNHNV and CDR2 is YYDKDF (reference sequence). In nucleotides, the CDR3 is TGTGCCACCAGCAGAGATGCTAGGAACGGAGAGACCCAGTACTTC. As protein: CATSRDARNGETQYF.

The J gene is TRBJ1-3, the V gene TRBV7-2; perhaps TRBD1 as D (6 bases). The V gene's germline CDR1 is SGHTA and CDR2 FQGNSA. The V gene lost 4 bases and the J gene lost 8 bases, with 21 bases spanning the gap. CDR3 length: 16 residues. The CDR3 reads CASSSALGGARDTIYF. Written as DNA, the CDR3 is TGTGCCAGCAGCTCCGCGCTGGGGGGGGCCCGCGACACCATATATTTT.

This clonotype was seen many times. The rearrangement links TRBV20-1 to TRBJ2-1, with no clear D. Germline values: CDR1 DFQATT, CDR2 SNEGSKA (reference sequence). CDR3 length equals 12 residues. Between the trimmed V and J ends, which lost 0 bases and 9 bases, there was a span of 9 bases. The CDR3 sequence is CSARDQEFEQFF. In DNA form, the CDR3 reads TGCAGTGCTAGAGATCAGGAGTTTGAGCAGTTCTTC.

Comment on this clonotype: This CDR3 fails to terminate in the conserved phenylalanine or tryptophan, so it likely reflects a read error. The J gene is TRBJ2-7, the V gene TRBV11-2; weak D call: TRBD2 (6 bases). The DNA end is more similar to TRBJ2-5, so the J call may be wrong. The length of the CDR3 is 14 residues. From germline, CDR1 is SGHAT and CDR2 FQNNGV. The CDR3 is CASSRGTDQETQYC. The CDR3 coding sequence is TGTGCCAGCAGCCGCGGGACGGATCAAGAGACCCAGTACTGC.

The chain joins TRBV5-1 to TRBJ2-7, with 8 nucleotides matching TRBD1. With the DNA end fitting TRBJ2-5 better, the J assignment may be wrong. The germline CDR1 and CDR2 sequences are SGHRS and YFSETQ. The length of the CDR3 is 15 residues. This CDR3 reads CASSLSDRAQETQYF. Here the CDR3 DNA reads TGCGCCAGCAGCTTGTCGGACAGGGCCCAAGAGACCCAGTACTTC.

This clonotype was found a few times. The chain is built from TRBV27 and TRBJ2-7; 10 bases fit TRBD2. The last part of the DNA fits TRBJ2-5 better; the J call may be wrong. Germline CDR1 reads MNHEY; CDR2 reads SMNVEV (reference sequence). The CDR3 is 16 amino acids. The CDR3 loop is CASSSSASGGLQTQYF. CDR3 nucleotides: TGTGCCAGCAGTTCATCGGCTAGCGGGGGACTGCAGACCCAGTACTTC.

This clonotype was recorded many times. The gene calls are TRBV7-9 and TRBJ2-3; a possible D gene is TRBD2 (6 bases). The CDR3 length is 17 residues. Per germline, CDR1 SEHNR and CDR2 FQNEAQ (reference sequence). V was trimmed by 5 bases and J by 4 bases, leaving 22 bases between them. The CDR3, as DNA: TGTGCCAGCAGCGACCGATCAGGGAGGCCGGAGGCAGATACGCAGTATTTT. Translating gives CASSDRSGRPEADTQYF.

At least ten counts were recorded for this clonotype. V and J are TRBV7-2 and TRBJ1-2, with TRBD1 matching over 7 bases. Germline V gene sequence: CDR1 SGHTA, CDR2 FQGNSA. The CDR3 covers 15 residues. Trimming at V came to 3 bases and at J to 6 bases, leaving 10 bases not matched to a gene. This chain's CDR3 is CASSLTGPTRDGYTF. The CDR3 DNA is TGTGCCAGCAGCTTGACAGGGCCCACCCGTGATGGCTACACCTTC. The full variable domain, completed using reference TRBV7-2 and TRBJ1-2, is GAGVSQSPSNKVTEKGKDVELRCDPISGHTALYWYRQSLGQGLEFLIYFQGNSAPDKSGLPSDRFSAERTGGSVSTLTIQRTQQEDSAVYLCASSLTGPTRDGYTFGSGTRLTVV.

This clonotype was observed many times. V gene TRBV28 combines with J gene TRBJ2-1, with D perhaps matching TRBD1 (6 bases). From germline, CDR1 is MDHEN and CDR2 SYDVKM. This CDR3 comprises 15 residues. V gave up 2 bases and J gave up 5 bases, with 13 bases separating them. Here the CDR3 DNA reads TGTGCCAGCAGTTTACTACAGGGAATCGACAATGAGCAGTTCTTC. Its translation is CASSLLQGIDNEQFF.

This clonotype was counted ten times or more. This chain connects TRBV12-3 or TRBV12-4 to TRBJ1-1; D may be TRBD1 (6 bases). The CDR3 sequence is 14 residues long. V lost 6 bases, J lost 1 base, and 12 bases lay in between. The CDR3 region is CASSRGPRNTEAFF. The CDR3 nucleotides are TGTGCCAGCAGCAGGGGCCCTAGGAACACTGAAGCTTTCTTT.

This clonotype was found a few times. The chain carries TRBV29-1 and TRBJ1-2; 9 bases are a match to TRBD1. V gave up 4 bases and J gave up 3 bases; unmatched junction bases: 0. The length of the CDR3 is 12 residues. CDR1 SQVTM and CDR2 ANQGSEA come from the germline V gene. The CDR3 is CSVGQGDYGYTF. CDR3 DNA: TGCAGCGTTGGACAGGGGGACTATGGCTACACCTTC.

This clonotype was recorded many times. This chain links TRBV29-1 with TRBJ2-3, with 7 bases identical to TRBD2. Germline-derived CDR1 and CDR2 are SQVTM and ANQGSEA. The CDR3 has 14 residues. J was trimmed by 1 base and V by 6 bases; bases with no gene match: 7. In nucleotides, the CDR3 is TGCAGCGTCCGAGAGGGAGGGGGCACAGATACGCAGTATTTT. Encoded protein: CSVREGGGTDTQYF.

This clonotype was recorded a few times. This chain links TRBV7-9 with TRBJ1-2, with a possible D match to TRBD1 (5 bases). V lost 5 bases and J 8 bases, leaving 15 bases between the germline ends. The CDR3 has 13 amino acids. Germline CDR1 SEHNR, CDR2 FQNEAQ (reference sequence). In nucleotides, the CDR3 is TGTGCCAGCAGCGGGGGAGTAGAGTCAGGCTACACCTTC. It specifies CASSGGVESGYTF. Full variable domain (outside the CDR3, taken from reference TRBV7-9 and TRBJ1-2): DTGVSQNPRHKITKRGQNVTFRCDPISEHNRLYWYRQTLGQGPEFLTYFQNEAQLEKSRLLSDRFSAERPKGSFSTLEIQRTEQGDSAMYLCASSGGVESGYTFGSGTRLTVV.

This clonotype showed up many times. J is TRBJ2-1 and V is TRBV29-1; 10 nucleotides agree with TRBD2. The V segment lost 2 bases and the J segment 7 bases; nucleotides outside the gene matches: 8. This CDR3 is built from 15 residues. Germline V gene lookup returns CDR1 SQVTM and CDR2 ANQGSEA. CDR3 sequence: CSVELASGGLNEQFF. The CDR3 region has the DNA TGCAGCGTTGAATTGGCTAGCGGGGGCCTTAATGAGCAGTTCTTC.

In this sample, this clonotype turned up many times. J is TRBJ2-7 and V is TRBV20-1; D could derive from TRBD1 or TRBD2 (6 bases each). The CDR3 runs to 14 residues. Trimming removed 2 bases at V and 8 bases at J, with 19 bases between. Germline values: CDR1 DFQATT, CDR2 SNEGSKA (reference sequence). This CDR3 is CSARKGAGEAQQYF. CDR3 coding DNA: TGCAGTGCTAGAAAAGGGGCAGGGGAGGCTCAGCAGTACTTC.

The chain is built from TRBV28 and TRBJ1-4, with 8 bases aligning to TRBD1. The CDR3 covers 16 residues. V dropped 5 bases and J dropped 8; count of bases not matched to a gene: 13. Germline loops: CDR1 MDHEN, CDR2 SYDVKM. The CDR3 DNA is TGTGCCAGCAGTCCAAGGGGCAGGGGGCGCAGCGAAAAACTGTTTTTT. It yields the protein CASSPRGRGRSEKLFF. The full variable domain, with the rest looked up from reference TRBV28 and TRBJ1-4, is DVKVTQSSRYLVKRTGEKVFLECVQDMDHENMFWYRQDPGLGLRLIYFSYDVKMKEKGDIPEGYSVSREKKERFSLILESASTNQTSMYLCASSPRGRGRSEKLFFGSGTQLSVL.

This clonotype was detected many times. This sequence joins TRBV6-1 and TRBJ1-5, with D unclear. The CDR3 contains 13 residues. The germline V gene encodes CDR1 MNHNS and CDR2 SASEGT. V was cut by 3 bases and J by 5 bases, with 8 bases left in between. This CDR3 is CASSEEGYQPQHF. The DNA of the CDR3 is TGTGCCAGCAGTGAGGAGGGTTATCAGCCCCAGCATTTT.

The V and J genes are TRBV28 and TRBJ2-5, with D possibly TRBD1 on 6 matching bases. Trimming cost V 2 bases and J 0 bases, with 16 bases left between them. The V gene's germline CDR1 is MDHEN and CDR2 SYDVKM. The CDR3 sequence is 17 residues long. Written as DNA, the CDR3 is TGTGCCAGCAGTTTAATGGCGGCAGGGGCCGACCAAGAGACCCAGTACTTC. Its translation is CASSLMAAGADQETQYF.

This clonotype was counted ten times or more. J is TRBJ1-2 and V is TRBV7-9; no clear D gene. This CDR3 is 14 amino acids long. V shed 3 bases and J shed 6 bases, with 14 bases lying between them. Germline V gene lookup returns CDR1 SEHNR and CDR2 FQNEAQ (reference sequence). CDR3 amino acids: CASSFIREGNGYTF. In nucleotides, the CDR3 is TGTGCCAGCAGCTTCATCCGGGAGGGTAATGGCTACACCTTC.

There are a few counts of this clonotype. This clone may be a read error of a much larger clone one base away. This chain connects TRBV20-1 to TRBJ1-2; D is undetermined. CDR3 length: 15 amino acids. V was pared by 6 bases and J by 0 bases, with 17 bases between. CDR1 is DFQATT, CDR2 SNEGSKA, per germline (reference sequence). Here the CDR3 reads CSAGQGSHSNYGYTF. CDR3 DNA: TGCAGTGCGGGTCAAGGAAGCCACTCTAACTATGGCTACACCTTC.

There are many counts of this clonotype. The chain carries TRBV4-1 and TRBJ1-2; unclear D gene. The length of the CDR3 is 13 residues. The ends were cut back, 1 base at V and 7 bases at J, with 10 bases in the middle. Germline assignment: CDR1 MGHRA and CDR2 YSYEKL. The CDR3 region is CASSQGARGGYTF. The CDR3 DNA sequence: TGCGCCAGCAGCCAAGGGGCCCGGGGTGGCTACACCTTC.

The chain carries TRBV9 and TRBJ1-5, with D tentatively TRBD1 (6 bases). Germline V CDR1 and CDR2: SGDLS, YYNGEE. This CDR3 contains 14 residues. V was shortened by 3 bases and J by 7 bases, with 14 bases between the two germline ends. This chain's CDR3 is CASSGGGGSQPQHF. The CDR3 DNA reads TGTGCCAGCAGCGGAGGGGGGGGATCGCAGCCCCAGCATTTT.

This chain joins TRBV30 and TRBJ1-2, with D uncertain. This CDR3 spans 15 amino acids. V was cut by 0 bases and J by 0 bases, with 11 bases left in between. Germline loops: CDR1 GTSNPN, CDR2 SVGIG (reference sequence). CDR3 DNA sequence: TGTGCCTGGAGTGTACTAGGCGGAGCTAACTATGGCTACACCTTC. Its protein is CAWSVLGGANYGYTF.

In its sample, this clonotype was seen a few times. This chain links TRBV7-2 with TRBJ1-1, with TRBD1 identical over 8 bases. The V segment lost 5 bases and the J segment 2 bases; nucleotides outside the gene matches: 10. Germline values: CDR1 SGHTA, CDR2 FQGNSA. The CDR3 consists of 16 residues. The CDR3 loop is CASSREGQAGNTEAFF. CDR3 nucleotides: TGTGCCAGCAGCCGGGAGGGACAGGCAGGAAACACTGAAGCTTTCTTT.

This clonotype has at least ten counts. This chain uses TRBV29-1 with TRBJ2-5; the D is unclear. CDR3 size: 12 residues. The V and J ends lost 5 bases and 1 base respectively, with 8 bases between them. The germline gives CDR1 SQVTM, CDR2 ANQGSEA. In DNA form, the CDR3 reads TGCAGCGTTCCGGTCGGCCAAGAGACCCAGTACTTC. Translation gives CSVPVGQETQYF.

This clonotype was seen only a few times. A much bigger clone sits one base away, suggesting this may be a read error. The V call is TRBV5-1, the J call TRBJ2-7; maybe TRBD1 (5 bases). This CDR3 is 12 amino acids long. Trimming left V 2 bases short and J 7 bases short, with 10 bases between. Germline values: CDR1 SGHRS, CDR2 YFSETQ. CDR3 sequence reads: CASSFDRNEQYF. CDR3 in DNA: TGCGCCAGCAGCTTCGACAGAAATGAGCAGTACTTC.

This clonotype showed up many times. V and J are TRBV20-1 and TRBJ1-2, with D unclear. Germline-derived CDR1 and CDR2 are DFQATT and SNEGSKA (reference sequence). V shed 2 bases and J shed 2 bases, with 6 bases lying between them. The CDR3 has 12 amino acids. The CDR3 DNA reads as TGCAGTGCTAGACAGAGGAACTATGGCTACACCTTC. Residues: CSARQRNYGYTF.

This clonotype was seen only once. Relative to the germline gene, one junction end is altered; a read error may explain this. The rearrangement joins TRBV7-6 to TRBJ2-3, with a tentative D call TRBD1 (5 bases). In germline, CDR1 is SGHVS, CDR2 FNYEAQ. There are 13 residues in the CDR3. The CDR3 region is CASSPGETDTQDF. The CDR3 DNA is TGTGCCAGCAGCCCCGGAGAGACAGATACGCAGGATTTT.

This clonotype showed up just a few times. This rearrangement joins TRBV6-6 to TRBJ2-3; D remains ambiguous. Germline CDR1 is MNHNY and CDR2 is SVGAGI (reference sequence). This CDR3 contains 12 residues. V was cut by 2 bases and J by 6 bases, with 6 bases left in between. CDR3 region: CASSYVRDTQYF. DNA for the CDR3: TGTGCCAGCAGTTACGTCCGGGATACGCAGTATTTT.